This T cell receptor beta chain is drawn from a study of shared clonotypes between healthy human individuals. Study details: The people who gave samples were two women and a few men aged 18 to 49.

The authors ran the assay at deep level. Several immunoSEQ plates held equal portions of the genomic DNA taken from each subset. Repertoires were generated with immunoSEQ multiplex PCR, while TCRdb's copy carries only in-frame clones and drops some. Here the sample spans under 850,000 clones, about 91% being singletons. Findings and limits, study-wide: Donors were few, which limited the genetic and exposure-history diversity represented.

About this clone itself: The antigen is unknown.

Naive CD8 cells, CD45RO-negative and positively selected for CCR7, excluded terminally differentiated effector memory CD45RA+ cells. With V trimmed by 5 bases and J by 2 bases, 8 bases remained unmatched. The CDR3 runs 16 residues. Germline V lookup: CDR1 MNHEY, CDR2 SMNVEV (reference sequence). This clonotype was obtained from a man between 25 and 39 years old in good health. The J gene is TRBJ2-7, the V gene TRBV27, with 11 bases fitting TRBD2. The specimen was naive CD8+ T cells sorted from blood. As DNA, the CDR3 is TGTGCCAGCAGTGCACTAACTAGCGGGAGAGCCTACGAGCAGTACTTC. Translating gives CASSALTSGRAYEQYF.